A single T cell receptor (beta chain) is shown here with its context. Antigen specificity is unknown. It was with a sample-barcoded 5' primer and a J-beta primer mix that a second PCR of roughly 7 to 11 cycles was run. Each cDNA was tagged by a template-switch adaptor containing 12 random nucleotides. TCRdb recomputed calls from the 5' RACE reads with MiXCR, one row per CDR3 protein. The sample has about 730,000 distinct CDR3 sequences; about 40% are singletons. This entry belongs to a study of blood T cells in healthy people across ages. Germline-derived CDR1 and CDR2 are SGHKS and YYEKEE (reference sequence). The CDR3 loop spans 14 amino acids. Trimming took 8 bases from V and 2 from J; bases not matched to a gene: 6. Findings and caveats of the study: PBMCs went unsorted, and a conclusive naive versus antigen-experienced comparison was therefore prevented. Diversity of TCR beta correlated strongly with naive T cell percentage. The study regarded diversity estimates from one million T cells as underestimates.

The specimen sequenced was blood. This rearrangement joins TRBV5-5 to TRBJ2-2; 7 nucleotides match TRBD1. This clonotype was obtained from a woman between 55 and 75 years old in good health. CDR3 amino acids: CASWDRDNTGELFF. As DNA, the CDR3 is TGTGCCAGTTGGGACAGAGATAACACCGGGGAGCTGTTTTTT.